Here is one T cell receptor beta chain with its context. V shed 5 bases and J shed 2 bases, with 10 bases lying between them. The CDR3 extends over 13 amino acids. Germline CDR1 PRHDT, CDR2 FYEKMQ (reference sequence). Libraries were prepared by immunoSEQ multiplex PCR; TCRdb keeps only in-frame clonotypes and omits some of them. The profile covers more than 2 million clones, with 85% to 95% appearing a single time and around 0.13% taken by the ten largest. The source of the sample is a study of shared clonotypes between healthy human individuals. The clonotype comes from a man in his late teens or twenties in good health. This rearrangement joins TRBV13 to TRBJ2-7; tentatively, D is TRBD1 (6 bases). The sequencing sample was made of naive CD4+ T cells sorted from blood. The subset denotes: CD45RA+ positively selected. The CDR3 is CASSDRTAYEQYF. CDR3 DNA sequence: TGTGCCAGCAGCGACAGGACGGCCTACGAGCAGTACTTC.